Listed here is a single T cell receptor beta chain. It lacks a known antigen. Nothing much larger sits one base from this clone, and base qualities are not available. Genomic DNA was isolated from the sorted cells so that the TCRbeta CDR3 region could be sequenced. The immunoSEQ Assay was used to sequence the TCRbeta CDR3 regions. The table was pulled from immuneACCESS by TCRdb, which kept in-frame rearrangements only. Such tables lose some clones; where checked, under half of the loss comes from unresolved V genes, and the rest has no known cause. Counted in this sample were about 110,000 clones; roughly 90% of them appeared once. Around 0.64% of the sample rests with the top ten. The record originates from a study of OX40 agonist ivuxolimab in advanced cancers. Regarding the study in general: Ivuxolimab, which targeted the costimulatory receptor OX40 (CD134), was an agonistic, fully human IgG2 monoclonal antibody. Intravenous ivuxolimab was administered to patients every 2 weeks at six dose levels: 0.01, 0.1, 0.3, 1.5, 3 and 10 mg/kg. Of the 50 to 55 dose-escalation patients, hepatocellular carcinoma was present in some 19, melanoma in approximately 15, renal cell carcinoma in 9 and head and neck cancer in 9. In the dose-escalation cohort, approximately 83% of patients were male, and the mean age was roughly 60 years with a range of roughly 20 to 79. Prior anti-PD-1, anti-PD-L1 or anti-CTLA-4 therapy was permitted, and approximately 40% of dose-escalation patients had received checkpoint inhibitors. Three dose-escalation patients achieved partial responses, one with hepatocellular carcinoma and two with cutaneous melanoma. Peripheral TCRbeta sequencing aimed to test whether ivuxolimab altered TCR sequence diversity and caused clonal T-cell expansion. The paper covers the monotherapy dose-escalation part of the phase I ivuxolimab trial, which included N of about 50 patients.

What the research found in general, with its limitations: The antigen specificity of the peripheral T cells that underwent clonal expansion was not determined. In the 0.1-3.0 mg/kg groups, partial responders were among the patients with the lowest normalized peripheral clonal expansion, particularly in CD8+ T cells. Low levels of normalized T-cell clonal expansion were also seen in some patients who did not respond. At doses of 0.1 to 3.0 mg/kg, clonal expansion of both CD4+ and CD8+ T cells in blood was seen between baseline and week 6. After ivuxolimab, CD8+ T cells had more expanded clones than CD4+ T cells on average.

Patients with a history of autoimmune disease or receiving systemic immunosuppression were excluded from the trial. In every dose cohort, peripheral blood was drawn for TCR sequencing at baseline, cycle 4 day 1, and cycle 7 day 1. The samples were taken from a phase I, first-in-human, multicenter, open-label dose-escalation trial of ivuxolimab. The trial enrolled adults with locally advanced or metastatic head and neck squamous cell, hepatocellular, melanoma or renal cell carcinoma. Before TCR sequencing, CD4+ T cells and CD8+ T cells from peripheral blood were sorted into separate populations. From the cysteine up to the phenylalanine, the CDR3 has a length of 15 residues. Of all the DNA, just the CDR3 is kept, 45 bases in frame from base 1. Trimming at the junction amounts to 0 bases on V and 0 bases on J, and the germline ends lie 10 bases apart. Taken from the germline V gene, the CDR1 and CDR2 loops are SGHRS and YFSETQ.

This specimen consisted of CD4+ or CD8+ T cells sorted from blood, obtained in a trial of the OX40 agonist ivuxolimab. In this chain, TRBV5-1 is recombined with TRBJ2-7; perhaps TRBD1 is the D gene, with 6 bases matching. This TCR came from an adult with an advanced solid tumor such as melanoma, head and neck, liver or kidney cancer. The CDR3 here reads CASSLGQVSSYEQYF. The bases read TGCGCCAGCAGCTTGGGACAGGTTAGCTCCTACGAGCAGTACTTC.